This TCR beta chain was identified during a study of T cells in localized non-small cell lung cancer. Broader study findings: Out of the top 100 tumor clones, a median 57 were seen in adjacent lung. Highest T cell clonality was seen in uninvolved adjacent lung, surpassing that measured in tumor. Heterogeneity cannot be ruled out, as sequencing used one tumor region only. Longer overall survival was linked to higher blood T cell density.

With regard to this clone: As yet, its antigen is unknown.

TCRdb's table, derived via immunoSEQ multiplex PCR, lists solely in-frame clones and lacks some. The table lists some 55,000 clones, about 85% of them singletons. CDR1 and CDR2 from the germline V gene are MNHNS and SASEGT. The CDR3 runs 14 residues. Deletions cut 8 bases from V and 5 bases from J, with 19 bases between. The rearrangement uses TRBV6-1 and TRBJ2-7; possibly TRBD2 for D (6 bases). Sequenced here: peripheral blood, sampled before any cancer treatment. The TCR comes from a female donor older than 55 with stage II squamous cell lung carcinoma. CDR3 loop: CASQMDYLRDEQYF. The CDR3 region has the DNA TGTGCCAGCCAGATGGACTATTTAAGGGACGAGCAGTACTTC.